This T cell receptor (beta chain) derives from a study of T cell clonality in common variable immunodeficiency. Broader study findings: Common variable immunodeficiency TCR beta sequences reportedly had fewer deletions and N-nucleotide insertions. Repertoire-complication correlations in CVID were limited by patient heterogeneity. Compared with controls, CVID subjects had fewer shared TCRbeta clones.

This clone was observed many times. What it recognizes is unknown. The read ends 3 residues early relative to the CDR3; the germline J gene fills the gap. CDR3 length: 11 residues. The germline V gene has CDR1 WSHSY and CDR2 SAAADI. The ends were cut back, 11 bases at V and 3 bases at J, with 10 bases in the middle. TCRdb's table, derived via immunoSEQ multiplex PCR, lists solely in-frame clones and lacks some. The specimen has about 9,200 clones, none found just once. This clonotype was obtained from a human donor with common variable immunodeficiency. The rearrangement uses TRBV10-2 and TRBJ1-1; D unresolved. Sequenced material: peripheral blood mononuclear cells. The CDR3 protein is CAGLKDTEAFF. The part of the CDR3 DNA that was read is TGCGCCGGACTTAAAGACACTGAA.